This T cell receptor (beta chain) was recorded in a study of Graves' ophthalmopathy and Graves' hyperthyroidism. None of the included patients had other autoimmune diseases, uncontrolled infections, pregnancy or lactation, as these led to exclusion. This clonotype was seen many times. RNA transcripts were the source from which TCR beta CDR3 regions were amplified. HTBI-primed first-round RT-PCR preceded second-round multiplex PCR. TCRdb re-analysed the multiplex PCR reads in MiXCR, keeping a single row per CDR3 protein. The repertoire consists of around 1.1 million distinct CDR3 sequences, with about two fifths occurring once and the leading ten covering 11%. Germline assignment: CDR1 SGHVS and CDR2 FNYEAQ. The CDR3 has 15 residues. Trimming removed 1 base from V and 6 bases from J, with 16 bases in between.

The V gene is TRBV7-6, the J gene TRBJ2-7, with D possibly matching TRBD1 (6 bases). This sequence originates from an adult man with Graves' hyperthyroidism. The sample consisted of peripheral blood or thyroid tissue (not recorded which). CDR3 loop: CASSLGDRSGSEQYF. The CDR3 DNA follows: TGTGCCAGCAGCTTAGGAGACAGGTCTGGTAGCGAGCAGTACTTC. The variable domain in full, with the rest retrieved from reference TRBV7-6 and TRBJ2-7, is GAGVSQSPRYKVTKRGQDVALRCDPISGHVSLYWYRQALGQGPEFLTYFNYEAQQDKSGLPNDRFSAERPEGSISTLTIQRTEQRDSAMYRCASSLGDRSGSEQYFGPGTRLTVT.